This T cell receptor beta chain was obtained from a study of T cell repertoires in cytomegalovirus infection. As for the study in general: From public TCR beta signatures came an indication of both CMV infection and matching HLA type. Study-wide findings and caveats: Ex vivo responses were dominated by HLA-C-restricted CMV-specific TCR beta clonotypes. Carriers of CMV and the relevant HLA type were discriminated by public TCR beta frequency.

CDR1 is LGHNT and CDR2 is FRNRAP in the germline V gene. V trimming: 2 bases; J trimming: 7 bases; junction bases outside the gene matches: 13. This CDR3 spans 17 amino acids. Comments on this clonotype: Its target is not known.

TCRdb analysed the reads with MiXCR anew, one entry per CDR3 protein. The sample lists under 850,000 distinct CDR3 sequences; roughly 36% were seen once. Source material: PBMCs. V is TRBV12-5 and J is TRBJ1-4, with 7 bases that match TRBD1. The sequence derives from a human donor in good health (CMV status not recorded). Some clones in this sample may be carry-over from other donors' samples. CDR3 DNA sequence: TGTGCTAGTGGTTTGTTTCCCGGGACAGCTTTGGCTGAAAAACTGTTTTTT. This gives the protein CASGLFPGTALAEKLFF. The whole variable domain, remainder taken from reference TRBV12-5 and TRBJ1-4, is DARVTQTPRHKVTEMGQEVTMRCQPILGHNTVFWYRQTMMQGLELLAYFRNRAPLDDSGMPKDRFSAEMPDATLATLKIQPSEPRDSAVYFCASGLFPGTALAEKLFFGSGTQLSVL.